This TCR beta chain came from a study of T cells in Graves' hyperthyroidism and ophthalmopathy. Amplification yielded TCR beta CDR3 regions, with RNA transcripts as the source. During a first-round RT-PCR of the TCR CDR3, the HTBI primer set was used. One entry per CDR3 protein, called by TCRdb with MiXCR from the multiplex PCR reads. The sample contains about 570,000 distinct CDR3 sequences, around 15% of which appear only once. The CDR3 loop spans 12 amino acids. The V end lost 2 bases, the J end lost 7 bases, and 6 bases lay between the germline ends. Germline values: CDR1 DFQATT, CDR2 SNEGSKA (reference sequence).

Sequenced sample: blood. The rearrangement links TRBV20-1 to TRBJ1-6; D gene ambiguous. The TCR comes from a woman aged 40 to 50 with Graves' hyperthyroidism. The CDR3 DNA is TGCAGTGCTAGATCTGGAAATTCACCCCTCCACTTT. It translates to CSARSGNSPLHF.